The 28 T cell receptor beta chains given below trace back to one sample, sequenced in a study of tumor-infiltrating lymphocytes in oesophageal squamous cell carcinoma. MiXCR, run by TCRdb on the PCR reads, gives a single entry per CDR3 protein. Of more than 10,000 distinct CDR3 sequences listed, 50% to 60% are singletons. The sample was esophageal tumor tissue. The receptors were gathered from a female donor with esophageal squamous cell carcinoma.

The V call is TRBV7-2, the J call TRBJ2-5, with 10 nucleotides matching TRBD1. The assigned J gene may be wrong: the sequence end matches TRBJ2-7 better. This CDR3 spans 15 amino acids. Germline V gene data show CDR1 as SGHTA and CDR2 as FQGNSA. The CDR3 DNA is TGTGCCAGCAGCGTATGGACAGGGGGAACCTACGAGCAGTACTTC. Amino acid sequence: CASSVWTGGTYEQYF.

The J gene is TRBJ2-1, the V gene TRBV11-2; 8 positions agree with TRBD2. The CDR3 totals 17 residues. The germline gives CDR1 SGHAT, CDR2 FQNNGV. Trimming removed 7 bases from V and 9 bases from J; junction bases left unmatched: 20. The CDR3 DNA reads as TGTGCCAGCAACATGGACTCATGGTTAGCGGGATCCGTTGAGCAGTTCTTC. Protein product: CASNMDSWLAGSVEQFF.

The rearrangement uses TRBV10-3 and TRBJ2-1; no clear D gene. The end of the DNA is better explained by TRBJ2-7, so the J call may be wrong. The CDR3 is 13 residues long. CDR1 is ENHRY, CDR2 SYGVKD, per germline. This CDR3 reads CAISFSLDYEQYF. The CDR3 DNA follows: TGTGCCATCAGTTTTTCTTTAGATTACGAGCAGTACTTC.

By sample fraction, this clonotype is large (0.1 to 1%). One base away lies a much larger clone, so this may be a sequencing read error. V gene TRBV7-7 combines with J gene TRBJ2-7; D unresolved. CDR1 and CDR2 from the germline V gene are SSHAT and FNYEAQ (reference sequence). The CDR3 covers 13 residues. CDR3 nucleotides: TGTGCTAGCAGCTTAGAATCCAACAATGAGCAGTACTTC. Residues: CASSLESNNEQYF.

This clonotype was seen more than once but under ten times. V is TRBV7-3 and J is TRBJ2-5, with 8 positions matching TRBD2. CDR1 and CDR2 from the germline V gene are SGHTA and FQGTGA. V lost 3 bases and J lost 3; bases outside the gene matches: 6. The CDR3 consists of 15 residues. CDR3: CASSFGGRREETQYF. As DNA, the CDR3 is TGTGCCAGCAGCTTTGGCGGGAGGCGGGAAGAGACCCAGTACTTC.

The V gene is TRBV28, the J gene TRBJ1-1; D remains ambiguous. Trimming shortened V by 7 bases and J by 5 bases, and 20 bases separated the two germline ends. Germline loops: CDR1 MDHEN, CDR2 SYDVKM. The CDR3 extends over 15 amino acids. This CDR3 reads CASTPPGSGNTEAFF. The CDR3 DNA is TGTGCCAGCACCCCACCCGGCAGTGGGAATACTGAAGCTTTCTTT.

In DNA form, the CDR3 reads TGTGCCAGCAGCCCAGGACTAGGCCCAGATACGCAGTATTTT. It yields the protein CASSPGLGPDTQYF. The rearrangement joins TRBV7-2 to TRBJ2-3; 7 bases line up with TRBD2. This CDR3 has 14 amino acids. V lost 5 bases to trimming and J lost 4 bases; unmatched junction nucleotides: 6. From germline, CDR1 is SGHTA and CDR2 FQGNSA.

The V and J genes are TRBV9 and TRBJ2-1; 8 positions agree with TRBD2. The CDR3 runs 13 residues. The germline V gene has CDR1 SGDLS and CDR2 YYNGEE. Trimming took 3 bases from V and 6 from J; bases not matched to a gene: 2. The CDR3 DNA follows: TGTGCCAGCAGCGGTACTAGCGGCAATGAGCAGTTCTTC. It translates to CASSGTSGNEQFF.

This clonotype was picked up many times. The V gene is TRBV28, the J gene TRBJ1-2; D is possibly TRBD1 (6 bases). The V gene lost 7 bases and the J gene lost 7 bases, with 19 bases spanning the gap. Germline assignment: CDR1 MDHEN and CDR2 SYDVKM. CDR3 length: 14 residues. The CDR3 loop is CASTNPPGAGGYTF. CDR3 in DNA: TGTGCCAGCACTAACCCCCCGGGGGCTGGTGGCTACACCTTC.

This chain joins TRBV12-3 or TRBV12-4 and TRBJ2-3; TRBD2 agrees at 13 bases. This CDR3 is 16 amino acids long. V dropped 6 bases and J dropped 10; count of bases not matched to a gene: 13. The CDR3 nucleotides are TGTGCCAGCAGAGGTACCGGGACTAGCGGGACAACCCCGCAGTATTTT. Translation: CASRGTGTSGTTPQYF.

As DNA, the CDR3 is TGTGCCAGCAGCTTAACGGGGCGGACTAGCGGGATCGATGAGCAGTTCTTC. Translating it yields CASSLTGRTSGIDEQFF. The V gene is TRBV7-3, the J gene TRBJ2-1, with 12 nucleotides matching TRBD2. Trimming took 0 bases from V and 8 from J; bases not matched to a gene: 8. The CDR3 consists of 17 residues. CDR1 and CDR2 from the germline V gene are SGHTA and FQGTGA.

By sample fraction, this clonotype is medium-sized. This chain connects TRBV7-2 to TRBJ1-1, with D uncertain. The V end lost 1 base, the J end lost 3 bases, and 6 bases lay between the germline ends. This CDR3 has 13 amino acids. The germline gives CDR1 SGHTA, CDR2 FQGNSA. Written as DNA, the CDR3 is TGTGCCAGCAGCTTAGGACCGTACACTGAAGCTTTCTTT. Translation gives CASSLGPYTEAFF.

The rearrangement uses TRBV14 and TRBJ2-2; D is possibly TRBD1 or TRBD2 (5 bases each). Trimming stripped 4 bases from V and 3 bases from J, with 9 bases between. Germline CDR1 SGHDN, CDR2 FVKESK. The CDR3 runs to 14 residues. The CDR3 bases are TGTGCCAGCAGCCCGGGACCGTACACCGGGGAGCTGTTTTTT. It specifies CASSPGPYTGELFF.

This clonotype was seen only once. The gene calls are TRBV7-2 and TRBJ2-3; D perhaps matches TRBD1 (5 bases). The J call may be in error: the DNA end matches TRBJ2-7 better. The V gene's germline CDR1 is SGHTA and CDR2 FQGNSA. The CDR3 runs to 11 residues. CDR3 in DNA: TGTGCCAGCAGCCAGGGTGTCGAGCAGTACTTC. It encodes CASSQGVEQYF.

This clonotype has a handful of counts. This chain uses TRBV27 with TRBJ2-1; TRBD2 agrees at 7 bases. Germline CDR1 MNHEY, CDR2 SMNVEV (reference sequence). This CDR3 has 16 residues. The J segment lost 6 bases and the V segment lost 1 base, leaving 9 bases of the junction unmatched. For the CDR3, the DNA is TGTGCCAGCAGTTTATATCTGTCTAGCGGACGCAATGAGCAGTTCTTC. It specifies CASSLYLSSGRNEQFF.

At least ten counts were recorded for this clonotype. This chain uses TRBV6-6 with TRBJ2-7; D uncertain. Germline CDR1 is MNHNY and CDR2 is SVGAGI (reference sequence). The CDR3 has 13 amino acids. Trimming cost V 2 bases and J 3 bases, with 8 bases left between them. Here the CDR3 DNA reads TGTGCCAGCAGTTACAGGGCGCACTACGAGCAGTACTTC. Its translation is CASSYRAHYEQYF.

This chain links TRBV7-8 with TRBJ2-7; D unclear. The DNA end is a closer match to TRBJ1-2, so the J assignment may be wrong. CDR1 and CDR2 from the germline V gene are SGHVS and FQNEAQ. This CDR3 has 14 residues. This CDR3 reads CASSLGRQRYGYTF. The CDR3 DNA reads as TGTGCCAGCAGCTTAGGTCGACAACGCTATGGCTACACCTTC.

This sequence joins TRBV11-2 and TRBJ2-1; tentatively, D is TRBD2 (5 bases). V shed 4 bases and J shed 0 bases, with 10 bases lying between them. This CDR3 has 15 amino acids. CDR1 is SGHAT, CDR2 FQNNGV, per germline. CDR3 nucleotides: TGTGCCAGCAGCTGGGTAGGGAGCTCCTACAATGAGCAGTTCTTC. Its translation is CASSWVGSSYNEQFF.

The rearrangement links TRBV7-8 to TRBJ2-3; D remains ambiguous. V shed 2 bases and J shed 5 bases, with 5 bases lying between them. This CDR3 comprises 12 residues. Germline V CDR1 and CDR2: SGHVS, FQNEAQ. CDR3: CASSLNRDTQYF. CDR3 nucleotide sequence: TGTGCCAGCAGCTTAAACCGAGATACGCAGTATTTT.

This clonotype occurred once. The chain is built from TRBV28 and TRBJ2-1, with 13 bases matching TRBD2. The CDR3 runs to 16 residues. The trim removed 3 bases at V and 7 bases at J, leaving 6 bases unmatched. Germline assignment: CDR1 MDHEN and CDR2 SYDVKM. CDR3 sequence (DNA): TGTGCCAGCAGTTTTATGGGACTAGCGGGAAATAATGAGCAGTTCTTC. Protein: CASSFMGLAGNNEQFF. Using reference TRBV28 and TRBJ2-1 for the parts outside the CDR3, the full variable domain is DVKVTQSSRYLVKRTGEKVFLECVQDMDHENMFWYRQDPGLGLRLIYFSYDVKMKEKGDIPEGYSVSREKKERFSLILESASTNQTSMYLCASSFMGLAGNNEQFFGPGTRLTVL.

The CDR3 DNA reads TGTGCCAGCAGCTTATATCGGGAGGCTGGAAACACCATATATTTT. Protein product: CASSLYREAGNTIYF. The chain is built from TRBV7-2 and TRBJ1-3; D is undetermined. V lost 2 bases to trimming and J lost 2 bases, with 10 bases between them. The CDR3 is 15 residues long. Germline CDR1 SGHTA, CDR2 FQGNSA.

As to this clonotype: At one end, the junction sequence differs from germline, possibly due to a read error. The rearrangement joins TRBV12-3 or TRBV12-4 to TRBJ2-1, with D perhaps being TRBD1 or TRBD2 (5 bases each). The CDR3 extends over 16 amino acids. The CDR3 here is CASSFGGTGNNSPLHF. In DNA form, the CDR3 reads TGTGCCAGCAGTTTTGGTGGGACCGGTAATAATTCACCCCTCCACTTC.

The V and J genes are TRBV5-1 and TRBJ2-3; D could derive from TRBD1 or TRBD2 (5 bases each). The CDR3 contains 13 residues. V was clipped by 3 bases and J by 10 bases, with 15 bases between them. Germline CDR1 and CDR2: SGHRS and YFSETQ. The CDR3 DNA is TGCGCCAGCAGCTCGGCAATACTAGGGGCGCAGTATTTT. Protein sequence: CASSSAILGAQYF.

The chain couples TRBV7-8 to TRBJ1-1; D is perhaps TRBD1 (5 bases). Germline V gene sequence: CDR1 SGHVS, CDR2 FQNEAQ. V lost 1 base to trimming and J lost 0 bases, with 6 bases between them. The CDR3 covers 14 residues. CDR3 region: CASSLVGVNTEAFF. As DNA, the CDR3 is TGTGCCAGCAGCTTAGTGGGGGTGAACACTGAAGCTTTCTTT.

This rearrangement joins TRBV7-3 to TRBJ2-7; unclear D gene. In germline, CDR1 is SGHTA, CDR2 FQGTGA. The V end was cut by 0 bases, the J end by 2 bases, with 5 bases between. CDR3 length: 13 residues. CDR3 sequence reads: CASSLTRTYEQYF. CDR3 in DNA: TGTGCCAGCAGCTTAACCCGCACCTACGAGCAGTACTTC.

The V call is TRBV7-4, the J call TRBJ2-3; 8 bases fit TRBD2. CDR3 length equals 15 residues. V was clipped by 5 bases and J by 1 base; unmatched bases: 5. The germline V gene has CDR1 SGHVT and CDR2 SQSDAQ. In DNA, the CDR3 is TGTGCCAGCAGCCTAGGACTAGCCCGCACAGATACGCAGTATTTT. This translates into CASSLGLARTDTQYF.

The CDR3 DNA is TGTGCCAGCAGCCAGCAGACTAGCGGGAATGAGCAGTTCTTC. Encoded protein: CASSQQTSGNEQFF. The rearrangement uses TRBV11-2 and TRBJ2-4, with 10 bases fitting TRBD2. TRBJ2-1 matches the DNA end more closely, so the J call is doubtful. Germline CDR1 is SGHAT and CDR2 is FQNNGV. The CDR3 contains 14 residues.

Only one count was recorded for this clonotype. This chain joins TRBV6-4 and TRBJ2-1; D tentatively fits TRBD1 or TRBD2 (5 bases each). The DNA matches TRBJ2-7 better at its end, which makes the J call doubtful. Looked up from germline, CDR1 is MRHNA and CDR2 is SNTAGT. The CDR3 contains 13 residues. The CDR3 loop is CASSQGAAYEQYF. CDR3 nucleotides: TGTGCCAGCAGCCAGGGAGCAGCCTACGAGCAGTACTTC.